This TCR beta chain was identified in a study of OX40 agonist ivuxolimab in advanced cancers. Study in general: The dose-escalation cohort was over 65% male, with a mean age of about 56 years, ranging roughly 20 to 80. Overall study results and limits: Relative to CD4+, CD8+ T cells held more expanded clones on average.

V was pared by 8 bases and J by 7 bases, with 18 bases between. The germline CDR1 and CDR2 sequences are PRHDT and FYEKMQ (reference sequence). The CDR3 has 15 residues. Here immunoSEQ multiplex PCR was the method, and the copy in TCRdb shows in-frame clones only, minus some. The sample yields about 50,000 clones, roughly four fifths seen once. Of note for this clone: Its specificity is not known.

This specimen was CD4+ or CD8+ T cells sorted from blood, taken in a trial of the OX40 agonist ivuxolimab. V gene TRBV13 combines with J gene TRBJ1-6, with D possibly matching TRBD1 (5 bases). The clonotype was recovered from an adult with an advanced solid tumor such as melanoma, head and neck, liver or kidney cancer. The CDR3 nucleotides read TGTGCCAGCTTTCGAAGCAAGGGGAGAAATTCACCCCTCCACTTT. It codes for CASFRSKGRNSPLHF.